Shown below are 20 T cell receptor beta chains from a single sample sequenced in a study of blood T cell repertoires in COVID-19. The data were produced by immunoSEQ multiplex PCR, yet TCRdb's version contains in-frame clones alone and is incomplete. The table lists about 180,000 clones, over 80% of them singletons. Sequenced: peripheral blood. Every receptor here comes from a woman in her 50s with acute or convalescent COVID-19.

The V gene is TRBV5-5, the J gene TRBJ1-2; no firm D call. V was trimmed by 0 bases and J by 5 bases, leaving 5 bases between them. The CDR3 has 12 residues. Germline V lookup: CDR1 SGHKS, CDR2 YYEKEE (reference sequence). The CDR3 region has the DNA TGTGCCAGCAGCTTGGCTCAGTATGGCTACACCTTC. Translation gives CASSLAQYGYTF.

The rearrangement links TRBV7-6 to TRBJ2-7; 9 bases agree with TRBD1. CDR1 and CDR2 (germline): SGHVS, FNYEAQ. The CDR3 runs 15 residues. V shed 5 bases, J shed 6 bases, and the junction held 11 bases outside the gene matches. This CDR3 reads CASSLQPGQGSEQYF. In DNA, the CDR3 is TGTGCCAGCAGCCTGCAGCCGGGACAGGGTTCCGAGCAGTACTTC.

This rearrangement joins TRBV9 to TRBJ2-1; 8 bases are a match to TRBD2. Germline V gene sequence: CDR1 SGDLS, CDR2 YYNGEE. The V gene end was trimmed by 2 bases and the J gene end by 2 bases; junction bases not matched to a gene: 0. This CDR3 spans 14 amino acids. This CDR3 reads CASSVSGTYNEQFF. CDR3 bases: TGTGCCAGCAGCGTTAGCGGGACCTACAATGAGCAGTTCTTC.

This clone was recorded once. V usage is TRBV9 and J usage is TRBJ1-1, with a weak D call TRBD1 (6 bases). Trimming cost V 6 bases and J 6 bases, with 24 bases left between them. Looked up from germline, CDR1 is SGDLS and CDR2 is YYNGEE. This CDR3 comprises 16 residues. CDR3 region: CASTDVTGPGRAEAFF. The CDR3 DNA reads as TGTGCCAGCACCGACGTAACAGGGCCTGGGAGAGCTGAAGCTTTCTTT.

The CDR3 DNA reads as TGCAGCGTTGCCACTCCTAGCGGGAGATTCCACGAGCAGTACTTC. It codes for CSVATPSGRFHEQYF. The V and J genes are TRBV29-1 and TRBJ2-7; TRBD2 matches at 10 bases. CDR1 is SQVTM, CDR2 ANQGSEA, per germline. CDR3 length: 15 residues. With 4 bases clipped from V and 5 bases from J, the junction kept 11 bases outside the gene matches.

V gene TRBV29-1 combines with J gene TRBJ2-1; TRBD2 matches 10 bases. The V gene end was trimmed by 1 base and the J gene end by 0 bases; junction bases not matched to a gene: 3. The CDR3 is 16 amino acids. In germline, CDR1 is SQVTM, CDR2 ANQGSEA. The CDR3: CSVEAVAGGSYNEQFF. Here the CDR3 DNA reads TGCAGCGTTGAAGCGGTAGCGGGGGGCTCCTACAATGAGCAGTTCTTC.

The rearrangement links TRBV5-4 to TRBJ2-1; 11 positions match TRBD2. Germline CDR1 and CDR2: SGHNT and YYREEE (reference sequence). The ends lost 4 bases at V and 3 bases at J; junction bases unmatched: 3. The CDR3 consists of 15 residues. The CDR3 DNA sequence: TGTGCCAGCAGCCCTAGCGGGGGGCTCTACAATGAGCAGTTCTTC. It codes for CASSPSGGLYNEQFF.

V is TRBV5-6 and J is TRBJ1-2; a weak D match, TRBD1 (6 bases). From germline, CDR1 is SGHDT and CDR2 YYEEEE. The CDR3 consists of 15 residues. With 4 bases removed from V and 1 base from J, the gap between germline ends came to 14 bases. Here the CDR3 DNA reads TGTGCCAGCAGCCCGCCTGGGACATTTAACTATGGCTACACCTTC. It encodes CASSPPGTFNYGYTF.

This clone was picked up a small number of times. V and J are TRBV7-9 and TRBJ1-2; 7 nucleotides match TRBD1. Trimming took 5 bases from V and 8 from J; bases not matched to a gene: 11. This CDR3 spans 14 amino acids. CDR1 SEHNR and CDR2 FQNEAQ come from the germline V gene (reference sequence). CDR3 coding DNA: TGTGCCAGCAGCGAAACGTGGCAGGGGGAAGGCTACACCTTC. Its translation is CASSETWQGEGYTF.

The rearrangement links TRBV3-1 (or the pseudogene TRBV3-2) to TRBJ1-5, with TRBD1 identical over 7 bases. V gave up 4 bases and J gave up 4 bases; unmatched junction bases: 7. This CDR3 is 15 amino acids long. Germline lookup yields CDR1 LGHDT and CDR2 YNNKEL (reference sequence). CDR3 in amino acids: CASSLGKGANQPQHF. In nucleotides, the CDR3 is TGTGCCAGCAGCCTAGGGAAGGGGGCGAATCAGCCCCAGCATTTT.

This chain uses TRBV19 with TRBJ2-7, with D uncertain. The CDR3 extends over 13 amino acids. Per germline, CDR1 LNHDA and CDR2 SQIVND (reference sequence). V was pared by 4 bases and J by 0 bases, with 7 bases between. The CDR3 is CASSNSYSYEQYF. Here the CDR3 DNA reads TGTGCCAGTAGTAACTCGTACTCCTACGAGCAGTACTTC.

A single count supports this clone. J is TRBJ2-7 and V is TRBV5-1, with 8 bases matching TRBD1. The CDR3 is 13 amino acids. CDR1 is SGHRS and CDR2 is YFSETQ in the germline V gene. The V and J ends lost 4 bases and 5 bases, in that order; junction bases with no gene match: 5. CDR3 residues: CASSRQGADEQYF. As DNA, the CDR3 is TGCGCCAGCAGCCGCCAGGGGGCGGACGAGCAGTACTTC.

This clone appeared once. V and J are TRBV27 and TRBJ1-3; D is perhaps TRBD1 (5 bases). V was clipped by 6 bases and J by 1 base, with 13 bases between them. Germline V gives CDR1 MNHEY, CDR2 SMNVEV (reference sequence). The CDR3 extends over 15 amino acids. CDR3 region: CASSQLQGSGNTIYF. The CDR3 region has the DNA TGTGCCAGCAGCCAACTCCAGGGTTCTGGAAACACCATATATTTT.

CDR3 coding DNA: TGTGCCAGCAGCTTACTCTTGGGGCTAGCGGATGAGCAGTTCTTC. It codes for CASSLLLGLADEQFF. The V gene is TRBV7-9, the J gene TRBJ2-1, with 7 bases identical to TRBD2. The germline CDR1 and CDR2 sequences are SEHNR and FQNEAQ (reference sequence). Trimming at V came to 2 bases and at J to 8 bases, leaving 9 bases not matched to a gene. The CDR3 sequence is 15 residues long.

The chain is built from TRBV18 and TRBJ2-1; 11 bases are shared with TRBD1. The CDR3 sequence is 14 residues long. Germline lookup yields CDR1 KGHSH and CDR2 LQKENI. V dropped 0 bases and J dropped 12; count of bases not matched to a gene: 4. The CDR3 region is CASSPPGQGGRQFF. The CDR3 DNA reads TGTGCCAGCTCACCACCGGGACAGGGGGGGCGGCAGTTCTTC.

The rearrangement links TRBV9 to TRBJ1-2, with a weak D call TRBD1 (6 bases). The CDR3 is 13 residues long. CDR1 is SGDLS and CDR2 is YYNGEE in the germline V gene. V gave up 2 bases and J gave up 3 bases, with 8 bases separating them. CDR3 loop: CASSVDSYYGYTF. The CDR3 region has the DNA TGTGCCAGCAGCGTGGACAGCTACTATGGCTACACCTTC.

The sample holds one count of this clone. This rearrangement joins TRBV19 to TRBJ2-7; 11 bases are shared with TRBD2. CDR1 LNHDA and CDR2 SQIVND come from the germline V gene (reference sequence). This CDR3 contains 14 residues. V shed 6 bases, J shed 4 bases, and the junction held 5 bases outside the gene matches. Here the CDR3 reads CASSPTSGAYEQYF. The CDR3 DNA reads TGTGCCAGTAGCCCGACTAGCGGGGCGTACGAGCAGTACTTC.

The table lists this clone with a count of one. This chain connects TRBV9 to TRBJ1-6; the match to TRBD1 covers 8 bases. Germline trimming cut 4 bases from V and 9 bases from J; bases unmatched to any gene: 9. This CDR3 has 15 amino acids. Germline V gene sequence: CDR1 SGDLS, CDR2 YYNGEE. Here the CDR3 reads CASSNRDRFGSPLHF. CDR3 bases: TGTGCCAGCAGCAACCGGGACAGGTTTGGTTCACCCCTCCACTTT. Supplemented by reference TRBV9 and TRBJ1-6, the full variable domain reads DSGVTQTPKHLITATGQRVTLRCSPRSGDLSVYWYQQSLDQGLQFLIQYYNGEERAKGNILERFSAQQFPDLHSELNLSSLELGDSALYFCASSNRDRFGSPLHFGNGTRLTVT.

The chain combines TRBV27 with TRBJ1-5; 8 positions agree with TRBD1. Germline V gives CDR1 MNHEY, CDR2 SMNVEV (reference sequence). The length of the CDR3 is 16 residues. Losses at the gene ends were 7 bases for V and 2 bases for J; bases not matched to a gene: 10. CDR3 nucleotides: TGTGCCAGCAAGGCAGGGGGCTATTGGGGCAATCAGCCCCAGCATTTT. This gives the protein CASKAGGYWGNQPQHF.

CDR3 amino acids: CSARNTEAFF. Written as DNA, the CDR3 is TGCAGTGCCCGGAACACTGAAGCTTTCTTT. This chain joins TRBV20-1 and TRBJ1-1; D not resolved. V was pared by 6 bases and J by 1 base, with 3 bases between. From germline, CDR1 is DFQATT and CDR2 SNEGSKA (reference sequence). There are 10 residues in the CDR3.